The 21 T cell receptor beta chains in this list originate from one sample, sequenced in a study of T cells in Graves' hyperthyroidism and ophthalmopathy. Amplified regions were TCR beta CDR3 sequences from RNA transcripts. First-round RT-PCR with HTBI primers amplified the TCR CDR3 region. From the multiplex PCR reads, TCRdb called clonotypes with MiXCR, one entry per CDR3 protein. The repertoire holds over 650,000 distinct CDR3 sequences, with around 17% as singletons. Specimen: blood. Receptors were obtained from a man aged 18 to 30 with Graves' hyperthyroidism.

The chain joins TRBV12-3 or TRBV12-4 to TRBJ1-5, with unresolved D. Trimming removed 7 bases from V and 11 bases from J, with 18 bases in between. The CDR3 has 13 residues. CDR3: CASIPPNNVAQHF. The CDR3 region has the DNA TGTGCCAGCATCCCCCCAAATAATGTAGCCCAGCATTTT.

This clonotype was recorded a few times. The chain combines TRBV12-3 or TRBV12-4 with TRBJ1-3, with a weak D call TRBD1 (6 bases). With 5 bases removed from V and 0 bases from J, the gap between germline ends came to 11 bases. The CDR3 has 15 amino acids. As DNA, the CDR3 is TGTGCCAGCAGTGGGGGCGGCAACTCTGGAAACACCATATATTTT. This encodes CASSGGGNSGNTIYF.

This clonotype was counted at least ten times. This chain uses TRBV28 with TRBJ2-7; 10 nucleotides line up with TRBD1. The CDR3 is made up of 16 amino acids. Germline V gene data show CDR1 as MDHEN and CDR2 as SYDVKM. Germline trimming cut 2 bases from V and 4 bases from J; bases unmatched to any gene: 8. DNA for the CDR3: TGTGCCAGCAGTTTAGAAAGGACAGGGGGATGGTACGAGCAGTACTTC. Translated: CASSLERTGGWYEQYF.

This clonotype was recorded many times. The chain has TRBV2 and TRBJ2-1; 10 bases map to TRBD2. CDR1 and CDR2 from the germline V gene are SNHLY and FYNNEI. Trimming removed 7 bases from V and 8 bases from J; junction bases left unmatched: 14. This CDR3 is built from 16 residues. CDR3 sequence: CASKDSGTSEAYEQFF. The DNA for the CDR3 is TGTGCCAGCAAAGATTCCGGGACTAGCGAGGCCTATGAGCAGTTCTTC.

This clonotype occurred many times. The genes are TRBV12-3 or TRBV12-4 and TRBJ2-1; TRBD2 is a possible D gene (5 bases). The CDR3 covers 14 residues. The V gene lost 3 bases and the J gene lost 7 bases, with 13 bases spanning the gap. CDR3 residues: CASSLALVGNEQFF. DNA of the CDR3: TGTGCCAGCAGTTTGGCACTAGTGGGGAATGAGCAGTTCTTC.

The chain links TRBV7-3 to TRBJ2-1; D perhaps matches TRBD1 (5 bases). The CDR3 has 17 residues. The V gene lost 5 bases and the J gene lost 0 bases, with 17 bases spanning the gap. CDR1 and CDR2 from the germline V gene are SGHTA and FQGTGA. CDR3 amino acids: CASSPGGAASSYNEQFF. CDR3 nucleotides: TGTGCCAGCAGCCCTGGTGGGGCAGCGAGCTCCTACAATGAGCAGTTCTTC.

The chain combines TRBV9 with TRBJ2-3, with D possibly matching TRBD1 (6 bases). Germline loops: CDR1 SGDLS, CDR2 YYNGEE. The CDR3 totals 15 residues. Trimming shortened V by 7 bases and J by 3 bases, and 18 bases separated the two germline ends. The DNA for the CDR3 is TGTGCCAGCGGAAGAACAGGGATTATGACAGATACGCAGTATTTT. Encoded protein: CASGRTGIMTDTQYF.

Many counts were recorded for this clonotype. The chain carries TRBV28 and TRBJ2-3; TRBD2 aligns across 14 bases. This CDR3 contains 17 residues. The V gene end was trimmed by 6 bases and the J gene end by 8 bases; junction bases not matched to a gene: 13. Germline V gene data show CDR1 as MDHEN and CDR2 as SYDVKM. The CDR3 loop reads CASRQSGLAGALGTQYF. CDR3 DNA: TGTGCCAGCAGACAATCGGGACTAGCGGGAGCGTTGGGTACGCAGTATTTT.

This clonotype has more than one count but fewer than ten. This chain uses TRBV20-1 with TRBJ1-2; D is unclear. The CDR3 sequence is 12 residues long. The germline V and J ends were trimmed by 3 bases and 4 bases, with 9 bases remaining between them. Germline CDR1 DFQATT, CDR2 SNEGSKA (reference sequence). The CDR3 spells CSAREDGYGYTF. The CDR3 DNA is TGCAGTGCTAGGGAGGACGGCTATGGCTACACCTTC.

The CDR3: CASSFFDKVTREQYF. The CDR3 coding sequence is TGTGCCAGCAGCTTCTTTGACAAAGTGACTCGCGAGCAGTACTTC. The genes are TRBV5-6 and TRBJ2-7; no reliable D call. Germline CDR1 is SGHDT and CDR2 is YYEEEE. The CDR3 contains 15 residues. The ends were cut back, 2 bases at V and 6 bases at J, with 18 bases in the middle.

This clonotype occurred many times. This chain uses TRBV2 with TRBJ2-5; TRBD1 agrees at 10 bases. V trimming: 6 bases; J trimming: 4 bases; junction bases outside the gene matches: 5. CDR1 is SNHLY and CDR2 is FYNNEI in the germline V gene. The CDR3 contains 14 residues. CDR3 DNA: TGTGCCAGCAGGCCGGGACAGGGGATAGAGACCCAGTACTTC. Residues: CASRPGQGIETQYF.

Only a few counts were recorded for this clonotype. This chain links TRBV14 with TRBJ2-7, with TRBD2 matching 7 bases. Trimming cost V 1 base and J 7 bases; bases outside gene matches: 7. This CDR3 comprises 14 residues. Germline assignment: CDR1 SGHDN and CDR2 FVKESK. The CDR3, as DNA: TGTGCCAGCAGCCAAGCGGGAGGAGTGAGAGAGCAGTACTTC. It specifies CASSQAGGVREQYF.

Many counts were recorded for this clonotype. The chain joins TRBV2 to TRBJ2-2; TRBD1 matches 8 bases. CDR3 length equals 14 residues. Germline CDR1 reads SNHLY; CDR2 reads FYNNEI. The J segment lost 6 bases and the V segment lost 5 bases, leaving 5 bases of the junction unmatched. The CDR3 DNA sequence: TGTGCCAGCAGTCTGGACAGGGCGTCCGGGGAGCTGTTTTTT. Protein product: CASSLDRASGELFF.

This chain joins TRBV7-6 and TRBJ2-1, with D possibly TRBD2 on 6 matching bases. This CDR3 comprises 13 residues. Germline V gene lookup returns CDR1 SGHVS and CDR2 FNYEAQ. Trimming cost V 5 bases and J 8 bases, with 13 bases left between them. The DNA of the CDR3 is TGTGCCAGCAGCCAAAACGGGGGTCATGAGCAGTTCTTC. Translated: CASSQNGGHEQFF.

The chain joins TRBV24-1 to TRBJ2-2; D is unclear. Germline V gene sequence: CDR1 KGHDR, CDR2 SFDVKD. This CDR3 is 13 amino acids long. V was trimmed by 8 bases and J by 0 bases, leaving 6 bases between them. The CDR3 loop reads CATNHPNTGELFF. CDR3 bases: TGTGCCACCAACCACCCGAACACCGGGGAGCTGTTTTTT.

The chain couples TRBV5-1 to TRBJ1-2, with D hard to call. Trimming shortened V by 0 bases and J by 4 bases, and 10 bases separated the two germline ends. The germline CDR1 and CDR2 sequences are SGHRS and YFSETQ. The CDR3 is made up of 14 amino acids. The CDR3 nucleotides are TGCGCCAGCAGCTTGGGCGGGGAAACCTATGGCTACACCTTC. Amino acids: CASSLGGETYGYTF.

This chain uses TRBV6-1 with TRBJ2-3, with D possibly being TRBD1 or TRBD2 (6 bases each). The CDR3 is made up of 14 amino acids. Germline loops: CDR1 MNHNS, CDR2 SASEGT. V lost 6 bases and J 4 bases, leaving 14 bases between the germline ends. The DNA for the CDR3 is TGTGCCAGCAGAAGGGGGATAGCGGCAGATACGCAGTATTTT. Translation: CASRRGIAADTQYF.

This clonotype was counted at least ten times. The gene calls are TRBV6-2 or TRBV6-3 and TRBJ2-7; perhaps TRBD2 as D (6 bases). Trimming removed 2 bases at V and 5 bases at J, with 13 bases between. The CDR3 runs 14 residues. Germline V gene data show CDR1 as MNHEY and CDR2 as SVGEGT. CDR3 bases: TGTGCCAGCAGTTACGGGGAGGAACTAAACGAGCAGTACTTC. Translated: CASSYGEELNEQYF.

The CDR3 sequence is CASSQEGLAGVEETQYF. As DNA, the CDR3 is TGTGCCAGCAGCCAAGAAGGGCTAGCGGGAGTGGAAGAGACCCAGTACTTC. V usage is TRBV4-2 and J usage is TRBJ2-5; 10 positions match TRBD2. Trimming at V came to 0 bases and at J to 3 bases, leaving 7 bases not matched to a gene. In germline, CDR1 is LGHNA, CDR2 YNFKEQ. The CDR3 length is 17 residues.

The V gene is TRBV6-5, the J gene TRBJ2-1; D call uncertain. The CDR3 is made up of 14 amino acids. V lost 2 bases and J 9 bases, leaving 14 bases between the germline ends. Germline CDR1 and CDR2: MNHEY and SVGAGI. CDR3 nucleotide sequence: TGTGCCAGCAGTTACCGGTCAAGTTCGGGTGAGCAGTTCTTC. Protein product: CASSYRSSSGEQFF.

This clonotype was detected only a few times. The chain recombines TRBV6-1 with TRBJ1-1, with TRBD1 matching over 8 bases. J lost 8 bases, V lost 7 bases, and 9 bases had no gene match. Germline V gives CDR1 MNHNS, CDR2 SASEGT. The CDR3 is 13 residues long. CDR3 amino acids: CASTHRGRAEAFF. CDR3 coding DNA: TGTGCCAGCACACACAGGGGGAGGGCCGAAGCTTTCTTT.